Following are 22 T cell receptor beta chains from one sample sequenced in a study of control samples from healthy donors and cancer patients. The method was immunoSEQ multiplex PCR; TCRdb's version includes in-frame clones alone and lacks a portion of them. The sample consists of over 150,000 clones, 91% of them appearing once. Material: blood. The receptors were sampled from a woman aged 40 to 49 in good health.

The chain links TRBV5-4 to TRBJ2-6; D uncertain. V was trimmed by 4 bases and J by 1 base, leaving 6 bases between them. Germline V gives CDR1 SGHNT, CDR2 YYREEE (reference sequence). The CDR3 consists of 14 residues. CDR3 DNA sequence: TGTGCCAGCAGCCCCGGATCTGGGGCCAACGTCCTGACTTTC. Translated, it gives CASSPGSGANVLTF.

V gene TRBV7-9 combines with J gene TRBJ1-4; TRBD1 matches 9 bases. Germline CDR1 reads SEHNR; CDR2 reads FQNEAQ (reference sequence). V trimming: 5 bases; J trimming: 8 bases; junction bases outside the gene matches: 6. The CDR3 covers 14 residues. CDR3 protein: CASSAGTGQEKLFF. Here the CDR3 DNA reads TGTGCCAGCAGCGCCGGGACAGGGCAGGAAAAACTGTTTTTT.

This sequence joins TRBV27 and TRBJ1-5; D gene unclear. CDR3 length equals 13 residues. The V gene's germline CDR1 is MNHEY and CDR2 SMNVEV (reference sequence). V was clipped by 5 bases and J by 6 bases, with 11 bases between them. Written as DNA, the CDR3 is TGTGCCAGCAGTCCCCCGGGTGGTCAGCCCCAGCATTTT. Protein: CASSPPGGQPQHF.

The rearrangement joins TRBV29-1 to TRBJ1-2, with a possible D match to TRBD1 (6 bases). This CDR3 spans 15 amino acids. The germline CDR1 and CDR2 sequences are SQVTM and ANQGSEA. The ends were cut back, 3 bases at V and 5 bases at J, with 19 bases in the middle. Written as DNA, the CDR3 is TGCAGCGTTGATTTTCAGGGGCGAGAGTCTTATGGCTACACCTTC. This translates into CSVDFQGRESYGYTF.

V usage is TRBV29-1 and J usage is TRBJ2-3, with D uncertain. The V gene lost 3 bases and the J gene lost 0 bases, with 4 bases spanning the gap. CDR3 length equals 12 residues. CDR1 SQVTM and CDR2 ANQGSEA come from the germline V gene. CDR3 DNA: TGCAGCGTTGAGGAGAGCACAGATACGCAGTATTTT. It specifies CSVEESTDTQYF.

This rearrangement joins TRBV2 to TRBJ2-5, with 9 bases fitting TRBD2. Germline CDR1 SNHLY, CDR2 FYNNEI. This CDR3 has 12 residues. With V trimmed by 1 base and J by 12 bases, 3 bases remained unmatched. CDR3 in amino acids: CASSEGSGGKYF. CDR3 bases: TGTGCCAGCAGTGAAGGGAGCGGGGGGAAGTACTTC. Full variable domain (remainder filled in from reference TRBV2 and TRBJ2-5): EPEVTQTPSHQVTQMGQEVILRCVPISNHLYFYWYRQILGQKVEFLVSFYNNEISEKSEIFDDQFSVERPDGSNFTLKIRSTKLEDSAMYFCASSEGSGGKYFGPGTRLLVL.

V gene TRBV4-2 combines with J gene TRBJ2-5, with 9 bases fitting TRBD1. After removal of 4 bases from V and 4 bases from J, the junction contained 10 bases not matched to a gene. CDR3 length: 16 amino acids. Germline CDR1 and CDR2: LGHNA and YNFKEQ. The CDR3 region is CASSLQNRGQGETQYF. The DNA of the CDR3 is TGTGCCAGCAGCCTCCAAAACAGGGGGCAAGGAGAGACCCAGTACTTC.

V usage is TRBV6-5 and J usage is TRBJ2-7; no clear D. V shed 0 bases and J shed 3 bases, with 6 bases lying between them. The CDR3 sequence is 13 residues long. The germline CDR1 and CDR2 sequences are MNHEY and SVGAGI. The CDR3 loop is CASSYSKDYEQYF. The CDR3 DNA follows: TGTGCCAGCAGTTACTCGAAGGACTACGAGCAGTACTTC.

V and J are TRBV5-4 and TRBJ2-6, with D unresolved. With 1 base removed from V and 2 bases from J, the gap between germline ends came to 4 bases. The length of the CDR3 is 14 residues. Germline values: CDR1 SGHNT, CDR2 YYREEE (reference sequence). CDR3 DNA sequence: TGTGCCAGCAGCTTGTATACTGGGGCCAACGTCCTGACTTTC. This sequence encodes CASSLYTGANVLTF.

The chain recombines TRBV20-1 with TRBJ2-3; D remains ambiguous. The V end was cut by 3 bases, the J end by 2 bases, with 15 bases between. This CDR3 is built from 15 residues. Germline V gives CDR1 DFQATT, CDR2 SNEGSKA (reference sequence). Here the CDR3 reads CSASDRRTITDTQYF. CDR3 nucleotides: TGCAGTGCTAGTGACCGACGTACTATCACAGATACGCAGTATTTT.

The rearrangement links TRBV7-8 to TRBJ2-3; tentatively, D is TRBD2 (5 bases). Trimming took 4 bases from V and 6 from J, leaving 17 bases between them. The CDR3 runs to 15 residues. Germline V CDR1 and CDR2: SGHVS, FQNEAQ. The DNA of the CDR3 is TGTGCCAGCAGCTCCCTGACCGGGGAAGGGGATACGCAGTATTTT. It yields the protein CASSSLTGEGDTQYF.

This chain's CDR3 is CASSLRDSYNSPLHF. The CDR3 DNA is TGTGCCAGCAGCTTACGGGACAGTTATAATTCACCCCTCCACTTT. The chain employs TRBV5-6 and TRBJ1-6; TRBD1 matches at 7 bases. After removal of 2 bases from V and 4 bases from J, the junction contained 3 bases not matched to a gene. Germline values: CDR1 SGHDT, CDR2 YYEEEE. The CDR3 extends over 15 amino acids.

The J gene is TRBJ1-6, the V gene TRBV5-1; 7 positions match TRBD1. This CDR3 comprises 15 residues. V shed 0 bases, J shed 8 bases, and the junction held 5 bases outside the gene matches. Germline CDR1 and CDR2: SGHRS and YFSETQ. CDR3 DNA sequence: TGCGCCAGCAGCTTGGAGGGGCAGGGGGATTCACCCCTCCACTTT. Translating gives CASSLEGQGDSPLHF.

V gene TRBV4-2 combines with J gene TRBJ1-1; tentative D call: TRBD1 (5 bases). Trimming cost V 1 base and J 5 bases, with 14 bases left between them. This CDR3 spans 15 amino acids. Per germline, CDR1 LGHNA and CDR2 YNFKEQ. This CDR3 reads CASSQVAGRGTEAFF. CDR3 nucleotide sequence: TGTGCCAGCAGCCAAGTTGCAGGGCGGGGGACTGAAGCTTTCTTT.

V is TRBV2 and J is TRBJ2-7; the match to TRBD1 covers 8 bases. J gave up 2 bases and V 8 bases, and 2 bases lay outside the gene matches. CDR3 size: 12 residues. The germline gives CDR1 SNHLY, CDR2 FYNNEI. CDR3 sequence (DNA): TGTGCCAGCTGGACAGGGACCTACGAGCAGTACTTC. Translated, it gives CASWTGTYEQYF. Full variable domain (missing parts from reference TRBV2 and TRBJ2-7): EPEVTQTPSHQVTQMGQEVILRCVPISNHLYFYWYRQILGQKVEFLVSFYNNEISEKSEIFDDQFSVERPDGSNFTLKIRSTKLEDSAMYFCASWTGTYEQYFGPGTRLTVT.

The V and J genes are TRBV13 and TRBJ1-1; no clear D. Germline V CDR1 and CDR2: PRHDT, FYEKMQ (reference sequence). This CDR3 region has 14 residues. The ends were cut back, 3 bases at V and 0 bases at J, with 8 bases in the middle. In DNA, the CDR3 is TGTGCCAGCAGCTTTCGGGTTATGAACACTGAAGCTTTCTTT. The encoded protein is CASSFRVMNTEAFF.

The CDR3 region has the DNA TGTGCCAGCAGCTTAGCCGTCCGGTTCCCCGATACGCAGTATTTT. It encodes CASSLAVRFPDTQYF. This rearrangement joins TRBV7-9 to TRBJ2-3; D remains unclear. This CDR3 contains 15 residues. CDR1 is SEHNR, CDR2 FQNEAQ, per germline (reference sequence). Between the trimmed V and J ends, which lost 0 bases and 6 bases, there was a span of 13 bases.

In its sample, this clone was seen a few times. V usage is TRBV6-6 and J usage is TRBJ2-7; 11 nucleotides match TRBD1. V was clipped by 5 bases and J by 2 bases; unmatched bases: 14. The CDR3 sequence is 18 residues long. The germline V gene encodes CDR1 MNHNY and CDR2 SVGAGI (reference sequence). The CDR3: CASSHLSGSGQGAYEQYF. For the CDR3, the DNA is TGTGCCAGCAGTCATTTATCCGGTTCGGGACAGGGGGCCTACGAGCAGTACTTC.

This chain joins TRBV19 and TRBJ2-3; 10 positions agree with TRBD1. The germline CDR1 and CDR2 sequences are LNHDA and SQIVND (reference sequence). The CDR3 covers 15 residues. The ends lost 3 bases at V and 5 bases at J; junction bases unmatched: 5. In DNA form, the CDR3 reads TGTGCCAGTAGTATCGGGACAGGGGTGAGAGATACGCAGTATTTT. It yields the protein CASSIGTGVRDTQYF.

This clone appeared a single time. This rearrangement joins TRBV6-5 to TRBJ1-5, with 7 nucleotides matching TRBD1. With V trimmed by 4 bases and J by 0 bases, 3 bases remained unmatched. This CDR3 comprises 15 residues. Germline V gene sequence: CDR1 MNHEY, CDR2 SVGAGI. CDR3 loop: CASSSRQGSNQPQHF. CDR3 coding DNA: TGTGCCAGCAGTTCAAGACAGGGTAGCAATCAGCCCCAGCATTTT.

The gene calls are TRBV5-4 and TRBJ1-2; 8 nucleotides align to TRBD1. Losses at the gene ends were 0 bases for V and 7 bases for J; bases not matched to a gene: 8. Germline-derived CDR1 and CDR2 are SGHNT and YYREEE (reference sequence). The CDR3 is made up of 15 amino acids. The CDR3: CASSLDPGGAAGYTF. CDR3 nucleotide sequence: TGTGCCAGCAGCTTGGATCCAGGGGGCGCGGCTGGCTACACCTTC.

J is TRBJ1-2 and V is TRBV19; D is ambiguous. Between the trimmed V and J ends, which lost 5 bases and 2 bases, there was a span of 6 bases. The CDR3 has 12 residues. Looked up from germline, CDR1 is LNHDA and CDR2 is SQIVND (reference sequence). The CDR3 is CASSYSNYGYTF. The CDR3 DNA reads TGTGCCAGTAGTTATTCAAACTATGGCTACACCTTC.